This entry lists 19 T cell receptor beta chains sequenced from one sample in a study of cytomegalovirus exposure and HLA in healthy donors. PCR employed 60 Vbeta and 13 Jbeta primers. Data came from immunoSEQ multiplex PCR; TCRdb stores just in-frame clones and leaves some out. The sample yields around 130,000 clones, around 85% seen once. Source material: PBMCs. These receptors were taken from a female donor in good health and CMV-seronegative.

The chain combines TRBV6-5 with TRBJ1-2; a weak D match, TRBD1 (5 bases). The germline gives CDR1 MNHEY, CDR2 SVGAGI. The CDR3 is 14 amino acids. Trimming pared 2 bases from V and 8 bases from J, leaving 15 bases between. CDR3 DNA: TGTGCCAGCAGTTACCCATGGGGCGTGGAAGGCTACACCTTC. This sequence encodes CASSYPWGVEGYTF.

This clone was seen only a few times. CDR3 loop: CASTGTGGYSSYNEQFF. CDR3 bases: TGTGCCAGCACCGGGACAGGGGGCTATAGCTCCTACAATGAGCAGTTCTTC. The chain employs TRBV2 and TRBJ2-1; 12 nucleotides line up with TRBD1. The CDR3 runs to 17 residues. Germline V gene sequence: CDR1 SNHLY, CDR2 FYNNEI. V was pared by 7 bases and J by 0 bases, with 7 bases of the junction left unmatched.

V is TRBV7-2 and J is TRBJ2-5; D remains unclear. CDR3 length: 14 residues. Trimming shortened V by 0 bases and J by 1 base, and 6 bases separated the two germline ends. CDR1 and CDR2 from the germline V gene are SGHTA and FQGNSA. Here the CDR3 reads CASSLALRQETQYF. DNA of the CDR3: TGTGCCAGCAGCTTAGCGCTACGCCAAGAGACCCAGTACTTC.

The genes are TRBV6-1 and TRBJ2-3; D possibly corresponds to TRBD1 (6 bases). Per the germline V gene, CDR1 is MNHNS and CDR2 is SASEGT. The CDR3 has 14 residues. V was pared by 6 bases and J by 4 bases, with 14 bases between. CDR3 protein: CASRTTGSADTQYF. Written as DNA, the CDR3 is TGTGCCAGCAGGACTACAGGGTCGGCAGATACGCAGTATTTT.

The gene calls are TRBV7-3 and TRBJ1-1, with a weak D call TRBD1 (5 bases). V lost 3 bases and J 5 bases, leaving 13 bases between the germline ends. This CDR3 contains 14 residues. CDR1 and CDR2 from the germline V gene are SGHTA and FQGTGA. The CDR3 sequence: CASSLGGLETEAFF. The CDR3 nucleotides read TGTGCCAGCAGCTTGGGGGGGTTGGAAACTGAAGCTTTCTTT.

The chain combines TRBV6-5 with TRBJ2-1, with 7 bases aligning to TRBD1. Germline loops: CDR1 MNHEY, CDR2 SVGAGI. The trim removed 2 bases at V and 6 bases at J, leaving 4 bases unmatched. The CDR3 extends over 14 amino acids. The CDR3 DNA reads TGTGCCAGCAGTTACCCTGGGACAGCCAATGAGCAGTTCTTC. Amino acid sequence: CASSYPGTANEQFF.

Here the CDR3 DNA reads TGTGCCAGCAGCCAACCGGGATTCTCCTACGAGCAGTACTTC. Translating gives CASSQPGFSYEQYF. The V and J genes are TRBV4-2 and TRBJ2-7, with D possibly being TRBD2 (5 bases). The CDR3 extends over 14 amino acids. V lost 2 bases to trimming and J lost 0 bases, with 8 bases between them. Germline V gene data show CDR1 as LGHNA and CDR2 as YNFKEQ.

Turning to this clone: A read error may produce the germline difference seen at one junction end. The rearrangement joins TRBV7-7 to TRBJ2-5; 11 bases fit TRBD2. Germline V gene data show CDR1 as SSHAT and CDR2 as FNYEAQ (reference sequence). CDR3 length: 15 amino acids. The CDR3 nucleotides read TGTGCTAGCAGCTTAGACGGACTAGCGGGAGAGACCCAGTACTTC. As protein: CASSLDGLAGETQYF.

This clone came up once. The chain combines TRBV30 with TRBJ2-5; 9 nucleotides line up with TRBD2. The J segment lost 5 bases and the V segment lost 1 base, leaving 8 bases of the junction unmatched. This CDR3 spans 15 amino acids. Germline V lookup: CDR1 GTSNPN, CDR2 SVGIG (reference sequence). CDR3 sequence (DNA): TGTGCCTGGAGTGCGGGACTAGCCTCACGCGAGACCCAGTACTTC. It codes for CAWSAGLASRETQYF.

This chain uses TRBV18 with TRBJ2-6; 8 positions match TRBD1. Germline trimming cut 1 base from V and 0 bases from J; bases unmatched to any gene: 5. The CDR3 has 18 residues. Germline V gives CDR1 KGHSH, CDR2 LQKENI. The CDR3 reads CASSPRTGSLSGANVLTF. The CDR3 DNA follows: TGTGCCAGCTCACCACGGACAGGGAGTCTCTCTGGGGCCAACGTCCTGACTTTC.

V gene TRBV6-6 combines with J gene TRBJ2-6; the D is unclear. Trimming pared 6 bases from V and 0 bases from J, leaving 9 bases between. This CDR3 spans 15 amino acids. Germline assignment: CDR1 MNHNY and CDR2 SVGAGI (reference sequence). The chain's CDR3 is CASREHTSGANVLTF. The DNA for the CDR3 is TGTGCCAGCAGAGAGCATACCTCTGGGGCCAACGTCCTGACTTTC.

This sequence joins TRBV2 and TRBJ2-5, with D tentatively TRBD1 (6 bases). The V gene's germline CDR1 is SNHLY and CDR2 FYNNEI. The V end lost 4 bases, the J end lost 6 bases, and 9 bases lay between the germline ends. The CDR3 runs 12 residues. As DNA, the CDR3 is TGTGCCAGCAGTGTTCAGGGGAAGACCCAGTACTTC. Its protein product is CASSVQGKTQYF.

The gene calls are TRBV15 and TRBJ2-4; possibly TRBD1 for D (6 bases). CDR3 length equals 18 residues. The V gene lost 0 bases and the J gene lost 0 bases, with 15 bases spanning the gap. Germline V gene data show CDR1 as LNHNV and CDR2 as YYDKDF (reference sequence). CDR3 nucleotide sequence: TGTGCCACCAGCAGAGATCTCTGGACAGCACTAGCCAAAAACATTCAGTACTTC. Its translation: CATSRDLWTALAKNIQYF.

The V call is TRBV9, the J call TRBJ2-7, with TRBD2 as a possible D gene (5 bases). CDR3 length equals 15 residues. Germline V CDR1 and CDR2: SGDLS, YYNGEE. Trimming removed 4 bases at V and 5 bases at J, with 19 bases between. CDR3 nucleotides: TGTGCCAGCAGCCCCCGGGAAAAGTCCTATCACGAGCAGTACTTC. Protein sequence: CASSPREKSYHEQYF.

The chain is built from TRBV5-1 and TRBJ2-7, with 8 positions matching TRBD1. V shed 0 bases, J shed 3 bases, and the junction held 2 bases outside the gene matches. Germline-derived CDR1 and CDR2 are SGHRS and YFSETQ. This CDR3 comprises 14 residues. DNA for the CDR3: TGCGCCAGCAGCTTGGTAACAGGGGGCTACGAGCAGTACTTC. Its translation: CASSLVTGGYEQYF.

CDR3 residues: CASSLYPSGGGSYNEQFF. Here the CDR3 DNA reads TGCGCCAGCAGCTTGTACCCTAGCGGGGGGGGCTCCTACAATGAGCAGTTCTTC. This chain joins TRBV5-1 and TRBJ2-1; 12 bases are shared with TRBD2. The CDR3 covers 18 residues. The J segment lost 0 bases and the V segment lost 1 base, leaving 5 bases of the junction unmatched. Germline V CDR1 and CDR2: SGHRS, YFSETQ.

The rearrangement joins TRBV18 to TRBJ2-4; maybe TRBD2 (5 bases). This CDR3 comprises 15 residues. Germline V gives CDR1 KGHSH, CDR2 LQKENI. Trimming shortened V by 2 bases and J by 4 bases, and 12 bases separated the two germline ends. In DNA form, the CDR3 reads TGTGCCAGCTCACCAGCCCTATCGGGGAAAAACATTCAGTACTTC. Protein: CASSPALSGKNIQYF.

This clone was found once. One end of the junction fails to match germline, which may point to a read error. This chain connects TRBV15 to TRBJ2-7; maybe TRBD2 (5 bases). CDR3 length: 14 residues. Germline assignment: CDR1 LNHNV and CDR2 YYDKDF (reference sequence). This CDR3 reads CATSREGSPYEQYF. CDR3 bases: TGTGCCACCAGCCGAGAGGGCAGCCCCTACGAGCAGTACTTC.

The chain employs TRBV10-3 and TRBJ2-3; 7 positions agree with TRBD1. The CDR3 has 14 residues. The V segment lost 8 bases and the J segment 0 bases; nucleotides outside the gene matches: 5. Per the germline V gene, CDR1 is ENHRY and CDR2 is SYGVKD. The DNA of the CDR3 is TGTGCCATCCTCGGGACAGCTAGCACAGATACGCAGTATTTT. This gives the protein CAILGTASTDTQYF.